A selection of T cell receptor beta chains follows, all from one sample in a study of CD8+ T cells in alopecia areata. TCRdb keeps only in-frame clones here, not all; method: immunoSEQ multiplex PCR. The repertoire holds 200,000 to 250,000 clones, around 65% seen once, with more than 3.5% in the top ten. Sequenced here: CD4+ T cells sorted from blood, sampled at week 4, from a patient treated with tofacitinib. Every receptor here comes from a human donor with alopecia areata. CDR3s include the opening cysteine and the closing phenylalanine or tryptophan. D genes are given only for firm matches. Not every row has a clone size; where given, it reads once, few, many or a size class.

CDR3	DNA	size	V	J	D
CASSGLGTASGNTIYF	TGTGCCAGCAGCGGTCTCGGGACAGCCTCTGGAAACACCATATATTTT	-	TRBV5-6	TRBJ1-3	TRBD1
CASSRRGTGTEELFF	TGTGCCAGCAGCCGGAGAGGGACAGGGACGGAGGAACTGTTTTTT	-	TRBV7-9	TRBJ1-4	TRBD1
CASGNRSSGNTIYF	TGTGCCAGCGGGAACAGGAGCTCTGGAAACACCATATATTTT	-	TRBV5-4	TRBJ1-3	-
CSVLTHSYEQYF	TGCAGCGTTTTAACTCATTCCTACGAGCAGTACTTC	-	TRBV29-1	TRBJ2-7	-
CAWSRDGATNEKLFF	TGTGCCTGGAGTCGGGACGGCGCAACTAATGAAAAACTGTTTTTT	-	TRBV30	TRBJ1-4	-
CASSLRGRGNIQYF	TGTGCCAGCAGCCTCAGGGGGCGAGGGAACATTCAGTACTTC	few	TRBV13	TRBJ2-4	TRBD1
CASSPQGTGANVLTF	TGTGCCAGCAGTCCTCAGGGTACTGGGGCCAACGTCCTGACTTTC	-	TRBV27	TRBJ2-6	-
CASSLSSQVGQFF	TGTGCCAGCAGTTTAAGTTCACAGGTCGGGCAGTTCTTC	-	TRBV27	TRBJ2-1	-
CSVWDPNQPQHF	TGCAGCGTCTGGGACCCGAATCAGCCCCAGCATTTT	-	TRBV29-1	TRBJ1-5	-
CASSLMLAGAGTYEQYF	TGTGCCAGCAGCTTGATGCTAGCGGGGGCGGGGACCTACGAGCAGTACTTC	-	TRBV5-4	TRBJ2-7	TRBD2
CASSVPGGNGYTF	TGTGCCAGCAGTGTTCCAGGGGGCAACGGCTACACCTTC	-	TRBV25-1	TRBJ1-2	TRBD1
CASSFGGGAGNTGELFF	TGTGCCAGCAGCTTTGGCGGGGGGGCAGGGAACACCGGGGAGCTGTTTTTT	-	TRBV5-4	TRBJ2-2	TRBD2
CASSLVASGANEQFF	TGTGCCAGCAGCTTGGTAGCTAGCGGTGCCAATGAGCAGTTCTTC	once	TRBV5-4	TRBJ2-1	TRBD2
CASSYPGQGQEAFF	TGTGCCAGCAGTTACCCGGGACAGGGCCAGGAAGCTTTCTTT	-	TRBV6-5	TRBJ1-1	TRBD1
CASKQQSGANEKLFF	TGTGCCAGCAAACAACAGAGCGGGGCTAATGAAAAACTGTTTTTT	-	TRBV27	TRBJ1-4	-
CASSAYTEAFF	TGTGCCAGCAGTGCTTACACTGAAGCTTTCTTT	-	TRBV2	TRBJ1-1	-
CSVGLRMNTEAFF	TGCAGCGTGGGACTGAGGATGAACACTGAAGCTTTCTTT	-	TRBV29-1	TRBJ1-1	-
CASSRGTDSGNTIYF	TGTGCCAGCAGCCGCGGGACAGACTCTGGAAACACCATATATTTT	-	TRBV4-2	TRBJ1-3	TRBD1
CSVEGDGTRYETQYF	TGCAGCGTTGAAGGGGACGGGACTAGGTACGAGACCCAGTACTTC	-	TRBV29-1	TRBJ2-5	TRBD2
CASSLARRGHSSGNTIYF	TGTGCCAGCAGCTTAGCTCGGAGGGGGCATTCCTCTGGAAACACCATATATTTT	few	TRBV7-2	TRBJ1-3	TRBD1
CASSLSGFSRDNQPQHF	TGCGCCAGCAGCTTGTCGGGGTTTTCAAGGGACAATCAGCCCCAGCATTTT	-	TRBV5-1	TRBJ1-5	-
CASSIGTDQPQHF	TGTGCCAGCTCAATCGGGACCGACCAGCCCCAGCATTTT	-	TRBV18	TRBJ1-5	-
CASSRGSMETQYF	TGTGCCAGCAGCAGGGGATCAATGGAGACCCAGTACTTC	-	TRBV7-3	TRBJ2-5	-
CASSPTDTQYF	TGTGCCAGCAGTCCGACAGATACGCAGTATTTT	-	TRBV7-9	TRBJ2-3	-
CSVEDELRTDTQYF	TGCAGCGTTGAGGACGAACTTCGCACAGATACGCAGTATTTT	-	TRBV29-1	TRBJ2-3	-
CAWSAQTGNQPQHF	TGTGCCTGGAGTGCCCAGACAGGGAACCAGCCCCAGCATTTT	-	TRBV30	TRBJ1-5	TRBD1
CASSQITGELFF	TGCGCCAGCAGCCAGATTACCGGGGAGCTGTTTTTT	-	TRBV4-3	TRBJ2-2	-
CASSYLRSSYEQYF	TGTGCCAGCAGTTACTTACGGAGCTCCTACGAGCAGTACTTC	few	TRBV6-5	TRBJ2-7	-
CAIRSGGPYNEQFF	TGTGCCATCCGGAGCGGGGGCCCTTACAATGAGCAGTTCTTC	-	TRBV10-3	TRBJ2-1	TRBD2
CSVDGRPQETQYF	TGCAGCGTTGACGGAAGGCCCCAAGAGACCCAGTACTTC	-	TRBV29-1	TRBJ2-5	-
CASRNFGESGNTIYF	TGTGCCAGCAGGAACTTTGGGGAGTCTGGAAACACCATATATTTT	once	TRBV27	TRBJ1-3	-
CSVLTLSRGYTF	TGCAGCGTTCTGACCCTATCCCGGGGCTACACCTTC	-	TRBV29-1	TRBJ1-2	-
CASSSSYGFYEQYF	TGTGCCAGCAGCTCGAGCTACGGTTTCTACGAGCAGTACTTC	-	TRBV5-6	TRBJ2-7	-
CSVEDPGGPRETQYF	TGCAGCGTTGAAGATCCGGGGGGGCCTCGAGAGACCCAGTACTTC	-	TRBV29-1	TRBJ2-5	TRBD2
CASSPKETQYF	TGTGCCAGCTCACCGAAAGAGACCCAGTACTTC	once	TRBV18	TRBJ2-5	-
CASSEALMNTEAFF	TGTGCCAGCAGTGAAGCGCTCATGAACACTGAAGCTTTCTTT	-	TRBV6-1	TRBJ1-1	-
CASSLAVNSYEQYF	TGTGCCAGCAGCTTAGCGGTGAACTCCTACGAGCAGTACTTC	few	TRBV7-2	TRBJ2-7	-